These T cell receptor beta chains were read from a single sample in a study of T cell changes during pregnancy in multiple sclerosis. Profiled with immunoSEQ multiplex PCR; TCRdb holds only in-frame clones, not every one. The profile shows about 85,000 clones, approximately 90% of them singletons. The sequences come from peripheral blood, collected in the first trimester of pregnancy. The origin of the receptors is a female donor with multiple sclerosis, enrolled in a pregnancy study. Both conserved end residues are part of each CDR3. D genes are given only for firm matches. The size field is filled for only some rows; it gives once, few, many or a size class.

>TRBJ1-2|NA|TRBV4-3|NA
CASSQDRGWVPYGYTF
TGCGCCAGCAGCCAAGATAGGGGTTGGGTTCCCTATGGCTACACCTTC
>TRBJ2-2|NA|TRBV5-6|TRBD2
CASSSSGRTGTGELFF
TGTGCCAGCAGCTCTAGCGGGAGGACGGGTACCGGGGAGCTGTTTTTT
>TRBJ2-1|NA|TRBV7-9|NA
CASSLALSSEQFF
TGTGCCAGCAGCTTAGCGCTTTCTAGTGAGCAGTTCTTC
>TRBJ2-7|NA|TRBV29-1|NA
CSVAGDPYEQYF
TGCAGCGTCGCAGGGGACCCCTACGAGCAGTACTTC
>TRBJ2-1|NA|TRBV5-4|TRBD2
CASSNPQRESSSYNEQFF
TGTGCCAGCAGCAATCCGCAGCGGGAGTCAAGTTCCTACAATGAGCAGTTCTTC
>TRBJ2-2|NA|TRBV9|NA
CASSAVGGNTGELFF
TGTGCCAGCAGCGCAGTCGGAGGGAACACCGGGGAGCTGTTTTTT
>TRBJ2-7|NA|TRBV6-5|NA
CASSYSRVNEQYF
TGTGCCAGCAGTTACTCTCGGGTTAACGAGCAGTACTTC
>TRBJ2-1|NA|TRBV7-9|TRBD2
CASSSRLAGSNEQFF
TGTGCCAGCAGCTCTCGACTAGCGGGATCCAATGAGCAGTTCTTC
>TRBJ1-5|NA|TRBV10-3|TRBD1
CAISGGQGNQPQHF
TGTGCCATCAGTGGGGGACAGGGGAATCAGCCCCAGCATTTT
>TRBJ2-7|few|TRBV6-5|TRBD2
CASSLGLAREQYF
TGTGCCAGCAGTCTGGGACTAGCACGCGAGCAGTACTTC
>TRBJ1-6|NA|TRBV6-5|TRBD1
CASSPGQGHSPLHF
TGTGCCAGCAGCCCCGGACAGGGCCATTCACCCCTCCACTTT
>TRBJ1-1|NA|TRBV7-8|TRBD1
CASSLRDRATNTEAFF
TGTGCCAGCAGCTTAAGGGACAGGGCCACGAACACTGAAGCTTTCTTT
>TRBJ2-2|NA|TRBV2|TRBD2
CASSLPTSGRPTNTGELFF
TGTGCCAGCAGTCTGCCGACTAGCGGGAGACCCACGAACACCGGGGAGCTGTTTTTT
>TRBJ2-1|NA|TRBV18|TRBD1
CASSPPRDRAYNEQFF
TGTGCCAGCTCACCACCGAGGGACAGGGCTTACAATGAGCAGTTCTTC
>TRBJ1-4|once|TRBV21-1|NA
CASNLRAGKLFF
TGTGCCAGCAACCTTCGGGCGGGAAAACTGTTTTTT
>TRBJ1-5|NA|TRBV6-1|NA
CASSEATAKNQPQHF
TGTGCCAGCAGTGAAGCAACTGCAAAGAATCAGCCCCAGCATTTT
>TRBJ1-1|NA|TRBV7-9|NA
CASSLGQANTEAFF
TGTGCCAGCAGCTTAGGACAGGCGAACACTGAAGCTTTCTTT
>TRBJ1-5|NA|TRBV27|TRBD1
CASSFGTDSNQPQHF
TGTGCCAGCAGTTTCGGGACAGATAGCAATCAGCCCCAGCATTTT
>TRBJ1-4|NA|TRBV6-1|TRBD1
CASSDVRQGPEKLFF
TGTGCCAGCAGTGACGTTCGACAGGGTCCCGAAAAACTGTTTTTT
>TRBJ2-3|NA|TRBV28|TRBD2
CASTEVGRGADTQYF
TGTGCCAGCACGGAGGTCGGGAGGGGGGCAGATACGCAGTATTTT
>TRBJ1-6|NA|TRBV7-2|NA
CASSSGIYNSPLHF
TGTGCCAGCAGCTCAGGGATCTATAATTCACCCCTCCACTTT
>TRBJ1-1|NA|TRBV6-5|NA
CASNRGGHTEAFF
TGTGCCAGTAATCGGGGGGGGCACACTGAAGCTTTCTTT
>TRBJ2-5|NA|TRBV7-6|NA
CASSIKETQYF
TGTGCCAGCAGCATAAAAGAGACCCAGTACTTC
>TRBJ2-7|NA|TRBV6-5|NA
CASSYLPTGEGEQYF
TGTGCCAGCAGTTACTTACCTACGGGAGAAGGGGAGCAGTACTTC
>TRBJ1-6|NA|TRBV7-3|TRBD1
CASSPRTGENSPLHF
TGTGCCAGCAGCCCTCGGACAGGGGAGAATTCACCCCTCCACTTT
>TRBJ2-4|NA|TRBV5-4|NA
CASSFTEAKNIQYF
TGTGCCAGCAGCTTTACAGAAGCCAAAAACATTCAGTACTTC
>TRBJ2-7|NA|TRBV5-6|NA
CASSLERYAYYEQYF
TGTGCCAGCAGCCTCGAGAGGTATGCTTATTACGAGCAGTACTTC